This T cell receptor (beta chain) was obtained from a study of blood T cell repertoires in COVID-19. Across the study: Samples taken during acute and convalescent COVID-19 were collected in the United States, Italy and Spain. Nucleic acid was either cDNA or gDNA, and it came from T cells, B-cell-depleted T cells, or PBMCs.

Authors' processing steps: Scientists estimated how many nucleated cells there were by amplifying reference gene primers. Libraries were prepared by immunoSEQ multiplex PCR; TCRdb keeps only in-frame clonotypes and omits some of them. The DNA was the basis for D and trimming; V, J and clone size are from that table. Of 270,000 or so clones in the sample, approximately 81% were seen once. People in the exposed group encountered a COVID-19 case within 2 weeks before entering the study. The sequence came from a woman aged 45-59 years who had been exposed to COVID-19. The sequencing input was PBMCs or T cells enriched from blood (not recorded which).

The CDR3 loop is CASTKQGSEEKLFF. CDR3 coding DNA: TGTGCCAGCACCAAACAGGGGAGTGAAGAAAAACTGTTTTTT. V usage is TRBV6-5 and J usage is TRBJ1-4; 7 positions agree with TRBD1. Germline V gene sequence: CDR1 MNHEY, CDR2 SVGAGI. The CDR3 covers 14 residues. With 7 bases clipped from V and 8 bases from J, the junction kept 10 bases outside the gene matches.